The 7 T cell receptor beta chains presented below share a single source sample, sequenced in a study of blood T cell repertoires in COVID-19. Profiled with immunoSEQ multiplex PCR; TCRdb holds only in-frame clones, not every one. The table lists roughly 25,000 clones, 60% to 70% of them singletons, with approximately 6.8% in the top ten. Sequences were obtained from peripheral blood. These receptors were taken from a man in his fifties or sixties with active or convalescent COVID-19.

This chain uses TRBV6-6 with TRBJ2-3, with TRBD2 matching over 8 bases. Germline-derived CDR1 and CDR2 are MNHNY and SVGAGI (reference sequence). The CDR3 is made up of 14 amino acids. With V trimmed by 6 bases and J by 6 bases, 8 bases remained unmatched. CDR3 amino acids: CASRRRGAADTQYF. The CDR3 nucleotides read TGTGCCAGCAGAAGGCGGGGGGCCGCTGATACGCAGTATTTT.

The chain employs TRBV5-1 and TRBJ2-1; possible D gene TRBD2, 6 bases. Germline V lookup: CDR1 SGHRS, CDR2 YFSETQ. The CDR3 totals 16 residues. Trimming took off 0 bases at V and 0 bases at J, with 10 bases between the two ends. CDR3 region: CASSLDAGSSYNEQFF. CDR3 coding DNA: TGCGCCAGCAGCTTGGATGCGGGAAGCTCCTACAATGAGCAGTTCTTC.

In its sample, this clone was seen once. This sequence joins TRBV7-9 and TRBJ1-1, with a possible D match to TRBD1 (5 bases). Deletions cut 5 bases from V and 3 bases from J, with 13 bases between. This CDR3 has 14 residues. CDR1 and CDR2 from the germline V gene are SEHNR and FQNEAQ (reference sequence). The CDR3 loop reads CASSNDRRDTEAFF. In DNA, the CDR3 is TGTGCCAGCAGCAATGACAGACGCGACACTGAAGCTTTCTTT.

Judged by abundance, this clone is medium-sized (0.01 to 0.1%). CDR3 protein: CASSVQIWTSGSTYEQYF. CDR3 nucleotides: TGTGCCAGCAGTGTTCAGATTTGGACTAGCGGGAGTACCTACGAGCAGTACTTC. The V and J genes are TRBV6-1 and TRBJ2-7; TRBD2 matches at 13 bases. The CDR3 has 18 residues. Germline CDR1 reads MNHNS; CDR2 reads SASEGT. V gave up 4 bases and J gave up 2 bases; unmatched junction bases: 11.

This chain links TRBV7-3 with TRBJ2-2; 8 bases line up with TRBD2. The CDR3 sequence is 15 residues long. V was pared by 2 bases and J by 4 bases, with 3 bases of the junction left unmatched. CDR1 SGHTA and CDR2 FQGTGA come from the germline V gene. CDR3 sequence: CASSLGGGPTGELFF. As DNA, the CDR3 is TGTGCCAGCAGCTTAGGCGGGGGGCCCACCGGGGAGCTGTTTTTT.

The chain is built from TRBV7-9 and TRBJ1-2, with a weak D call TRBD1 (6 bases). V lost 4 bases, J lost 0 bases, and 9 bases lay in between. The CDR3 length is 14 residues. Germline CDR1 SEHNR, CDR2 FQNEAQ (reference sequence). The CDR3 spells CASSSQGTNYGYTF. Written as DNA, the CDR3 is TGTGCCAGCAGCTCTCAGGGGACTAACTATGGCTACACCTTC.

This clone was seen only a few times. The chain recombines TRBV5-1 with TRBJ1-6; possibly TRBD1 for D (6 bases). Trimming pared 5 bases from V and 9 bases from J, leaving 18 bases between. Looked up from germline, CDR1 is SGHRS and CDR2 is YFSETQ. The CDR3 covers 15 residues. The chain's CDR3 is CASRIGTSASSPLHF. In DNA, the CDR3 is TGCGCCAGCAGAATAGGGACATCCGCCAGTTCACCCCTCCACTTT.